This section outlines one TCR beta chain sequence together with its context. This entry is derived from a study of blood T cell repertoires in COVID-19. Study at large: Some COVID-19 samples were acute and others convalescent; all came from the United States, Italy and Spain.

Generated by immunoSEQ multiplex PCR, the TCRdb table keeps only in-frame clones and is missing some. Of some 150,000 clones detected, approximately 84% appear once; the ten largest clones hold about 1.2%. The CDR3 covers 16 residues. With 4 bases removed from V and 2 bases from J, the gap between germline ends came to 15 bases. Germline V gene lookup returns CDR1 MNHNS and CDR2 SASEGT. Participant-given clinical history determined each cohort assignment. The source is a human donor with acute COVID-19. The donor label of this sample is uncertain. The chain is built from TRBV6-1 and TRBJ1-5; weak D call: TRBD1 (6 bases). The sample was PBMCs or T cells enriched from blood (not recorded which). The CDR3 sequence is CASSAGDILGNQPQHF. CDR3 sequence (DNA): TGTGCCAGCAGTGCTGGGGACATTTTAGGCAATCAGCCCCAGCATTTT.